The 27 T cell receptor beta chains listed next were all sequenced from one sample in a study of blood T cells in healthy people across ages. Primers used in a second PCR of roughly 7 to 12 cycles were a sample-barcoded 5' primer and a J-beta primer mix. TCRdb itself ran the 5' RACE reads through MiXCR, one entry per CDR3 protein. The sample has 1.5 million to 2 million distinct CDR3 sequences; about two fifths are singletons. The sequenced sample consisted of blood. The receptor set was obtained from a human donor in good health.

The gene calls are TRBV18 and TRBJ1-2, with 9 bases aligning to TRBD1. The length of the CDR3 is 15 residues. Germline values: CDR1 KGHSH, CDR2 LQKENI. J gave up 7 bases and V 4 bases, and 10 bases lay outside the gene matches. Here the CDR3 DNA reads TGTGCCAGCTCACGAACACAGGGGGCCGGTTCTGGCTACACCTTC. Translating gives CASSRTQGAGSGYTF.

This clonotype was counted between two and nine times. This chain connects TRBV7-2 to TRBJ2-1; TRBD1 or TRBD2 may be the D gene (5 bases each). V lost 2 bases and J 3 bases, leaving 11 bases between the germline ends. In germline, CDR1 is SGHTA, CDR2 FQGNSA. This CDR3 has 15 residues. CDR3 bases: TGTGCCAGCAGCTTATTTGAGGGGATCTACAATGAGCAGTTCTTC. Translating gives CASSLFEGIYNEQFF.

The V and J genes are TRBV2 and TRBJ1-6; no reliable D call. This CDR3 comprises 16 residues. Germline lookup yields CDR1 SNHLY and CDR2 FYNNEI. V was cut by 6 bases and J by 6 bases, with 18 bases left in between. CDR3 region: CASRLEGAMPNSPLHF. Here the CDR3 DNA reads TGTGCCAGCAGATTAGAAGGAGCTATGCCTAATTCACCCCTCCACTTT.

The chain couples TRBV18 to TRBJ2-7; no definite D call. Per the germline V gene, CDR1 is KGHSH and CDR2 is LQKENI. This CDR3 is built from 13 residues. V was shortened by 2 bases and J by 6 bases, with 11 bases between the two germline ends. DNA of the CDR3: TGTGCCAGCTCACCATCGGGTGGACCCGAGCAGTACTTC. This gives the protein CASSPSGGPEQYF.

The rearrangement links TRBV20-1 to TRBJ1-6; 8 bases map to TRBD1. Germline V gives CDR1 DFQATT, CDR2 SNEGSKA (reference sequence). The CDR3 runs to 16 residues. Losses at the gene ends were 0 bases for V and 7 bases for J; bases not matched to a gene: 8. CDR3 in amino acids: CSARDADRVHNSPLHF. The DNA for the CDR3 is TGCAGTGCTAGAGATGCGGACAGGGTACACAATTCACCCCTCCACTTT.

The table lists this clonotype with a count of one. The rearrangement uses TRBV7-9 and TRBJ1-2; no firm D call. The CDR3 contains 14 residues. From germline, CDR1 is SEHNR and CDR2 FQNEAQ (reference sequence). The V gene lost 0 bases and the J gene lost 6 bases, with 11 bases spanning the gap. CDR3 sequence: CASSLALAVDGYTF. CDR3 nucleotides: TGTGCCAGCAGCTTAGCGTTGGCAGTTGATGGCTACACCTTC.

Notes on this clonotype: It is likely a read error, because the conserved phenylalanine at the end of the CDR3 is missing. The V and J genes are TRBV4-3 and TRBJ2-5, with 8 nucleotides matching TRBD1. Germline CDR1 is LGHNA and CDR2 is YSLEER. With V trimmed by 0 bases and J by 5 bases, 11 bases remained unmatched. The CDR3 runs to 17 residues. CDR3 region: CASSQDRPTGGLETQYV. The CDR3 coding sequence is TGCGCCAGCAGCCAAGATCGGCCTACAGGGGGTTTGGAGACCCAGTACGTC.

The gene calls are TRBV7-9 and TRBJ2-7, with 7 bases matching TRBD1. The trim removed 2 bases at V and 6 bases at J, leaving 10 bases unmatched. This CDR3 is 15 amino acids long. Germline V gene lookup returns CDR1 SEHNR and CDR2 FQNEAQ (reference sequence). Written as DNA, the CDR3 is TGTGCCAGCAGCTTACCCACTGGGACAGTGGGCGAGCAGTACTTC. As protein: CASSLPTGTVGEQYF.

This clonotype was detected only a few times. The CDR3 is CAISEGESGANVLTF. The CDR3 DNA reads as TGTGCCATCAGTGAAGGGGAGTCTGGGGCCAACGTCCTGACTTTC. The rearrangement links TRBV10-3 to TRBJ2-6; the D gene could be TRBD1 or TRBD2 (5 bases each). This CDR3 has 15 amino acids. Germline lookup yields CDR1 ENHRY and CDR2 SYGVKD. Trimming removed 3 bases at V and 1 base at J, with 7 bases between.

This clonotype was recorded a few times. V usage is TRBV28 and J usage is TRBJ2-6; perhaps TRBD1 as D (5 bases). Looked up from germline, CDR1 is MDHEN and CDR2 is SYDVKM. The CDR3 runs 16 residues. The V gene lost 6 bases and the J gene lost 0 bases, with 12 bases spanning the gap. CDR3: CASRFLQGSGANVLTF. The CDR3 nucleotides are TGTGCCAGCAGATTTTTGCAGGGCTCTGGGGCCAACGTCCTGACTTTC.

This rearrangement joins TRBV11-3 to TRBJ2-3; D is uncertain. V was trimmed by 5 bases and J by 5 bases, leaving 11 bases between them. CDR3 length: 13 amino acids. CDR1 is SGHNT, CDR2 YENEEA, per germline. The CDR3 DNA follows: TGTGCCAGCAGCCGCAAATTCGGAGATACGCAGTATTTT. Its translation: CASSRKFGDTQYF.

This clonotype was seen only a few times. This chain joins TRBV28 and TRBJ2-4, with unresolved D. The CDR3 has 13 amino acids. The V and J ends lost 3 bases and 7 bases respectively, with 10 bases between them. Germline CDR1 MDHEN, CDR2 SYDVKM. CDR3 protein: CASSLGQANIQYF. The CDR3, as DNA: TGTGCCAGCAGTTTGGGTCAGGCCAACATTCAGTACTTC.

The chain recombines TRBV20-1 with TRBJ2-1; D uncertain. Per germline, CDR1 DFQATT and CDR2 SNEGSKA (reference sequence). This CDR3 has 12 amino acids. V was trimmed by 3 bases and J by 8 bases, leaving 11 bases between them. CDR3 nucleotides: TGCAGTGCTAGTTTTCCAACCGATGAGCAGTTCTTC. Its translation is CSASFPTDEQFF.

This clonotype appeared a few times. DNA of the CDR3: TGTGCCATCAGTGCGGCAGGGGGTGTCTATGGCTACACCTTC. Protein: CAISAAGGVYGYTF. This sequence joins TRBV10-3 and TRBJ1-2, with 7 bases lining up with TRBD1. Trimming took 4 bases from V and 4 from J; bases not matched to a gene: 6. CDR3 size: 14 residues. Per the germline V gene, CDR1 is ENHRY and CDR2 is SYGVKD.

There are a few counts of this clonotype. One end of the junction fails to match germline, which may point to a read error. The chain recombines TRBV5-5 with TRBJ2-6; D possibly corresponds to TRBD2 (5 bases). The CDR3 spans 13 residues. Germline V gene lookup returns CDR1 SGHKS and CDR2 YYEKEE (reference sequence). CDR3 coding DNA: TGCACTTCTCGGGGAACTGGGGCCAACGTCCTGACTTTC. Translated: CTSRGTGANVLTF. Complete variable domain (other parts from reference TRBV5-5 and TRBJ2-6): DAGVTQSPTHLIKTRGQQVTLRCSPISGHKSVSWYQQVLGQGPQFIFQYYEKEERGRGNFPDRFSARQFPNYSSELNVNALLLGDSALYLCTSRGTGANVLTFGAGSRLTVL.

This clonotype was seen ten or more times. This sequence joins TRBV20-1 and TRBJ2-1, with unresolved D. Germline assignment: CDR1 DFQATT and CDR2 SNEGSKA (reference sequence). V was clipped by 1 base and J by 4 bases, with 11 bases between them. CDR3 length equals 14 residues. For the CDR3, the DNA is TGCAGTGCTAGAGCCTCAGAGGATTACAATGAGCAGTTCTTC. It is translated as CSARASEDYNEQFF.

The gene calls are TRBV7-2 and TRBJ1-2; weak D call: TRBD1 (5 bases). From germline, CDR1 is SGHTA and CDR2 FQGNSA. Trimming took off 5 bases at V and 5 bases at J, with 12 bases between the two ends. The CDR3 sequence is 13 residues long. CDR3 bases: TGTGCCAGCAGCATGACCCGGGGGTATGGCTACACCTTC. This codes for CASSMTRGYGYTF.

A few counts support this clonotype. The chain uses TRBV20-1 and TRBJ1-1, with D tentatively TRBD1 (5 bases). CDR3 size: 15 residues. Trimming pared 6 bases from V and 0 bases from J, leaving 17 bases between. CDR1 is DFQATT, CDR2 SNEGSKA, per germline (reference sequence). The CDR3 loop reads CSASTSQVMNTEAFF. The CDR3 DNA reads TGCAGTGCCTCGACTTCACAGGTTATGAACACTGAAGCTTTCTTT.

The gene calls are TRBV29-1 and TRBJ1-1; TRBD1 aligns across 11 bases. CDR3 length: 16 amino acids. The V gene end was trimmed by 6 bases and the J gene end by 7 bases; junction bases not matched to a gene: 16. Germline values: CDR1 SQVTM, CDR2 ANQGSEA. Here the CDR3 reads CSVDPPEGTGGFEAFF. The CDR3 DNA reads as TGCAGCGTCGACCCCCCAGAAGGGACAGGGGGATTTGAAGCTTTCTTT. The whole variable domain, filled in from reference TRBV29-1 and TRBJ1-1, reads SAVISQKPSRDICQRGTSLTIQCQVDSQVTMMFWYRQQPGQSLTLIATANQGSEATYESGFVIDKFPISRPNLTFSTLTVSNMSPEDSSIYLCSVDPPEGTGGFEAFFGQGTRLTVV.

This clonotype was counted many times. The chain carries TRBV7-2 and TRBJ2-1; D gene uncertain. Trimming cost V 3 bases and J 5 bases, with 8 bases left between them. This CDR3 has 13 amino acids. CDR1 is SGHTA, CDR2 FQGNSA, per germline. The CDR3 loop reads CASSLGGHNEQFF. CDR3 bases: TGTGCCAGCAGCTTGGGCGGACACAATGAGCAGTTCTTC.

The gene calls are TRBV20-1 and TRBJ1-5; TRBD1 is a possible D gene (6 bases). V lost 6 bases and J lost 4, with 13 bases in between. The CDR3 totals 13 residues. Germline assignment: CDR1 DFQATT and CDR2 SNEGSKA (reference sequence). CDR3 in amino acids: CSAKGHSNQPQHF. CDR3 nucleotide sequence: TGCAGTGCAAAGGGACATTCAAATCAGCCCCAGCATTTT.

The V gene is TRBV7-3, the J gene TRBJ2-5; D is possibly TRBD1 or TRBD2 (5 bases each). V was clipped by 5 bases and J by 1 base, with 14 bases between them. CDR1 is SGHTA and CDR2 is FQGTGA in the germline V gene. The CDR3 extends over 15 amino acids. The CDR3 loop is CASSLQGRIQETQYF. The CDR3 DNA reads TGTGCCAGCAGCCTCCAGGGACGTATCCAAGAGACCCAGTACTTC.

This clonotype was seen a few times. The chain has TRBV12-3 or TRBV12-4 and TRBJ2-5, with D possibly being TRBD1 (6 bases). Trimming pared 6 bases from V and 4 bases from J, leaving 27 bases between. There are 18 residues in the CDR3. The DNA for the CDR3 is TGTGCCAGCAGCTCTGCCCTTGTGGACAGCAGTAGCAGAGAGACCCAGTACTTC. It is translated as CASSSALVDSSSRETQYF.

V gene TRBV5-5 combines with J gene TRBJ1-1, with D tentatively TRBD1 (6 bases). The CDR3 loop spans 16 amino acids. V was pared by 4 bases and J by 2 bases, with 18 bases between. CDR1 and CDR2 (germline): SGHKS, YYEKEE (reference sequence). CDR3 sequence reads: CASSPPWGPYNTEAFF. In DNA, the CDR3 is TGTGCCAGCAGCCCCCCATGGGGGCCTTACAACACTGAAGCTTTCTTT.

The chain recombines TRBV4-3 with TRBJ2-5; D gene ambiguous. V lost 3 bases and J lost 4, with 9 bases in between. This CDR3 spans 13 amino acids. Germline CDR1 and CDR2: LGHNA and YSLEER. CDR3 amino acids: CASSHLAGETQYF. CDR3 in DNA: TGCGCCAGCAGCCACTTAGCAGGAGAGACCCAGTACTTC.

The table lists this clonotype with a few counts. V and J are TRBV7-2 and TRBJ2-7, with 10 bases lining up with TRBD1. Germline V CDR1 and CDR2: SGHTA, FQGNSA. V shed 4 bases, J shed 5 bases, and the junction held 8 bases outside the gene matches. The CDR3 extends over 15 amino acids. CDR3 nucleotides: TGTGCCAGCAGCTCCCGGGACAGGGGAGGTAACGAGCAGTACTTC. It encodes CASSSRDRGGNEQYF.

This clonotype came up many times. This chain joins TRBV13 and TRBJ2-3; 7 bases fit TRBD1. In germline, CDR1 is PRHDT, CDR2 FYEKMQ (reference sequence). After removal of 5 bases from V and 7 bases from J, the junction contained 9 bases not matched to a gene. The CDR3 runs to 14 residues. The CDR3 spells CASSHQTGRNTQYF. The CDR3 nucleotides are TGTGCCAGCAGCCACCAGACAGGGAGAAATACGCAGTATTTT.